This T cell receptor (beta chain) stems from a study of beta chain features in type 1 diabetes. Findings and caveats of the study: A potential influence of HLA type upon TCRB rearrangement remained unresolved herein. There were fewer insertions and more deletions at the VDJ junctions of type 1 diabetes patients.

This clone was counted between two and nine times. Its antigen is as yet unknown. cDNA synthesis used the whole RNA isolate, giving expressed TCRB sequences. About 3.57 million reads, on average, came from each naive, central memory and regulatory T cell sample. Assay used: immunoSEQ multiplex PCR; TCRdb lists only in-frame clones, some missing. The profile shows some 230,000 clones, 9% to 10% of them singletons. Source material: naive CD4+ T cells from blood. The clonotype was recovered from a woman in her late teens or twenties in good health.

As DNA, the CDR3 is TGTGCCAGCTCACCACCGGCCAGGGCAAACACTGAAGCTTTCTTT. Protein product: CASSPPARANTEAFF. The chain links TRBV18 to TRBJ1-1; possible D gene TRBD1, 5 bases. In germline, CDR1 is KGHSH, CDR2 LQKENI. The CDR3 runs to 15 residues. Deletions cut 0 bases from V and 2 bases from J, with 10 bases between.